These T cell receptor beta chains were read from a single sample in a study of shared clonotypes between healthy human individuals. Measured with immunoSEQ multiplex PCR; TCRdb has only the in-frame clones, and not every one. The repertoire holds some 2,400,000 clones, with under 97% as singletons. The source material was naive CD4+ T cells sorted from blood. Receptors were obtained from a man aged 18 to 30 in good health. Each CDR3 is given with its conserved first and last residue. D genes are given only for firm matches. A clone size is listed for some rows: how often the clone was seen (once, few, many), or a class if it is expanded.

j_gene,abundance,v_gene,d_gene,CDR3aa,CDR3nt
TRBJ2-7,-,TRBV13,-,CASSLGLEQASGRQYF,TGTGCCAGCAGCTTAGGCCTGGAGCAGGCGTCGGGAAGGCAGTACTTC
TRBJ2-3,-,TRBV7-6,-,CASSLTPGSVPDTQYF,TGTGCCAGCAGCTTAACTCCAGGGTCTGTACCAGATACGCAGTATTTT
TRBJ1-2,-,TRBV7-9,-,CASSLVANHGYTF,TGTGCCAGCAGCTTAGTTGCAAACCATGGCTACACCTTC
TRBJ2-7,-,TRBV28,-,CASRDMQGGYEQYF,TGTGCCAGCAGAGATATGCAGGGAGGCTACGAGCAGTACTTC
TRBJ2-2,-,TRBV9,TRBD1,CASSVGDRNTGELFF,TGTGCCAGCAGCGTAGGGGACAGGAACACCGGGGAGCTGTTTTTT
TRBJ2-2,few,TRBV18,TRBD1,CASSPRQGTGELFF,TGTGCCAGCTCACCAAGACAGGGGACGGGGGAGCTGTTTTTT
TRBJ1-5,few,TRBV2,TRBD1,CASSGTGGNQPQHF,TGTGCCAGCAGTGGGACAGGGGGCAATCAGCCCCAGCATTTT
TRBJ2-7,-,TRBV6-1,-,CATRDGQGSYEQYF,TGTGCCACCCGGGACGGTCAGGGCTCCTACGAGCAGTACTTC
TRBJ2-5,-,TRBV11-2,TRBD1,CASSSQGTVQETQYF,TGTGCCAGCAGCTCACAGGGGACGGTACAAGAGACCCAGTACTTC
TRBJ2-2,-,TRBV5-1,TRBD2,CASTGTSGANTGELFF,TGCGCCAGCACCGGGACTAGCGGAGCGAACACCGGGGAGCTGTTTTTT
TRBJ1-1,-,TRBV30,-,CAWARGGLNTEAFF,TGTGCTTGGGCACGGGGGGGGCTGAACACTGAAGCTTTCTTT
TRBJ1-3,-,TRBV6-6,-,CASSTRDVGNTIYF,TGTGCCAGCAGCACAAGGGACGTCGGAAACACCATATATTTT
TRBJ2-3,once,TRBV10-3,-,CAISEVSIITDTQYF,TGTGCCATCAGTGAGGTCTCCATTATCACAGATACGCAGTATTTT
TRBJ2-1,-,TRBV9,-,CASSVGQNNEQFF,TGTGCCAGCAGCGTAGGTCAGAATAATGAGCAGTTCTTC
TRBJ1-1,-,TRBV6-1,-,CASSGRGIEAFF,TGTGCCAGCAGTGGCCGCGGTATTGAAGCTTTCTTT
TRBJ1-3,-,TRBV7-9,-,CASSLGTGNTIYF,TGTGCCAGCAGCCTCGGGACAGGAAACACCATATATTTT
TRBJ1-3,-,TRBV10-3,-,CAIKLTSSGNTIYF,TGTGCCATCAAGCTCACGAGCTCTGGAAACACCATATATTTT
TRBJ1-6,-,TRBV5-3,-,CARSLSKSSYNSPLHF,TGTGCCAGAAGCTTGAGTAAGAGCTCCTATAATTCACCCCTCCACTTT
TRBJ1-6,-,TRBV6-1,-,CASSGRSSYNSPLHF,TGTGCCAGCAGTGGGAGAAGCTCCTATAATTCACCCCTCCACTTT
TRBJ2-5,once,TRBV4-1,-,CASSLIWGETQYF,TGCGCCAGCAGCCTCATCTGGGGAGAGACCCAGTACTTC
TRBJ2-7,once,TRBV19,TRBD2,CASSISASGRVLSSYEQYF,TGTGCCAGTAGTATATCGGCTAGCGGGAGAGTATTGAGCTCCTACGAGCAGTACTTC
TRBJ1-2,-,TRBV11-2,-,CASSHPGSGVYGYTF,TGTGCCAGCAGCCATCCAGGGAGTGGAGTCTATGGCTACACCTTC
TRBJ1-2,-,TRBV6-5,-,CASSNDYGYTF,TGTGCCAGCAGTAACGACTATGGCTACACCTTC
TRBJ2-7,-,TRBV28,-,CASSFMGPGRGEQYF,TGTGCCAGCAGTTTTATGGGACCGGGTCGGGGAGAGCAGTACTTC
TRBJ2-3,-,TRBV9,TRBD2,CASSVTSETDTQYF,TGTGCCAGCAGCGTAACTAGCGAAACAGATACGCAGTATTTT
TRBJ1-6,once,TRBV18,-,CASLGAVSSYNSPLHF,TGTGCCAGTCTAGGGGCAGTAAGCTCCTATAATTCACCCCTCCACTTT
TRBJ1-2,-,TRBV28,-,CASRPSGAMSYGYTF,TGTGCCAGCAGACCGTCCGGGGCAATGAGCTATGGCTACACCTTC
TRBJ1-5,-,TRBV28,-,CASSSQGLAGQPQHF,TGTGCCAGCAGTTCCCAGGGGCTTGCTGGTCAGCCCCAGCATTTT
TRBJ2-5,-,TRBV30,-,CAWSPRVETQYF,TGTGCCTGGAGTCCCAGGGTTGAGACCCAGTACTTC
TRBJ1-2,once,TRBV19,TRBD1,CASSNERTGDYGYTF,TGTGCCAGTAGTAACGAAAGGACAGGGGACTATGGCTACACCTTC
TRBJ1-4,-,TRBV7-9,-,CASSFLNRGVEKLFF,TGTGCCAGCAGCTTCTTAAACCGAGGTGTTGAAAAACTGTTTTTT
TRBJ2-7,-,TRBV10-2,TRBD1,CASSAWDRGREQYF,TGCGCCAGCAGTGCATGGGACAGGGGACGCGAGCAGTACTTC
TRBJ1-3,-,TRBV5-1,TRBD1,CASSQGGSGNTIYF,TGCGCCAGCAGCCAGGGGGGTTCTGGAAACACCATATATTTT
TRBJ2-7,-,TRBV28,-,CASRTSYEQYF,TGTGCCAGCAGAACCTCCTACGAGCAGTACTTC
TRBJ1-1,-,TRBV27,-,CASSPYVTGITEAFF,TGTGCCAGCAGTCCTTATGTGACAGGCATCACTGAAGCTTTCTTT
TRBJ2-1,once,TRBV20-1,-,CSASQAWEQFF,TGCAGTGCTAGTCAAGCGTGGGAGCAGTTCTTC
TRBJ1-6,-,TRBV6-6,-,CASSPVVYNSPLHF,TGTGCCAGCAGTCCCGTGGTGTATAATTCACCCCTCCACTTT
TRBJ1-4,-,TRBV11-2,-,CASSLEGGAAEKLFF,TGTGCCAGCAGCTTAGAAGGGGGGGCTGCTGAAAAACTGTTTTTT
TRBJ2-7,-,TRBV5-1,-,CASSATGNSYEQYF,TGCGCCAGCAGCGCGACAGGAAACTCCTACGAGCAGTACTTC
TRBJ1-6,-,TRBV4-1,-,CASSQGQLSRSPLHF,TGCGCCAGCAGCCAAGGACAACTGTCCCGCTCACCCCTCCACTTT
TRBJ1-3,-,TRBV18,-,CASSLNHRDLSGNTIYF,TGTGCCAGCTCACTGAACCACAGGGACCTCTCTGGAAACACCATATATTTT
TRBJ2-5,-,TRBV30,TRBD2,CAWSGLAVQETQYF,TGTGCCTGGAGCGGACTAGCGGTCCAAGAGACCCAGTACTTC
TRBJ2-2,-,TRBV4-1,-,CASSQDRAYTGELFF,TGCGCCAGCAGCCAAGACAGGGCATACACCGGGGAGCTGTTTTTT
TRBJ2-1,-,TRBV27,-,CASSSRGGNNEQFF,TGTGCCAGCAGTTCGAGAGGGGGGAACAATGAGCAGTTCTTC
TRBJ1-6,-,TRBV5-5,TRBD1,CASSFQGAALFNSPLHF,TGTGCCAGCAGCTTCCAGGGGGCGGCCCTATTTAATTCACCCCTCCACTTT